Shown below are 11 T cell receptor beta chains from a single sample sequenced in a study of T cell responses to AZD1222 COVID-19 vaccine. Generated by immunoSEQ multiplex PCR, the TCRdb table keeps only in-frame clones and is missing some. The sample records roughly 120,000 clones, 88% being singletons. Specimen: peripheral blood, collected on day 0 of MenACWY control vaccination. These receptors all stem from an adult in good health.

The genes are TRBV2 and TRBJ1-5; D might be TRBD1 (5 bases). The germline gives CDR1 SNHLY, CDR2 FYNNEI. This CDR3 is built from 15 residues. Trimming pared 5 bases from V and 5 bases from J, leaving 16 bases between. CDR3 residues: CASSPYGGVDQPQHF. The CDR3 DNA reads TGTGCCAGCAGTCCCTATGGGGGAGTTGATCAGCCCCAGCATTTT.

The chain employs TRBV6-5 and TRBJ1-3; D is uncertain. The CDR3 totals 16 residues. The V end was cut by 0 bases, the J end by 0 bases, with 9 bases between. Germline CDR1 and CDR2: MNHEY and SVGAGI. The CDR3 DNA reads TGTGCCAGCAGTTACTCGAGGAGAAACTCTGGAAACACCATATATTTT. Protein: CASSYSRRNSGNTIYF.

The J gene is TRBJ2-4, the V gene TRBV3-1 (or the pseudogene TRBV3-2), with no clear D. CDR3 size: 13 residues. With 2 bases removed from V and 4 bases from J, the gap between germline ends came to 6 bases. From germline, CDR1 is LGHDT and CDR2 YNNKEL (reference sequence). CDR3 in amino acids: CASSQIQKNIQYF. Written as DNA, the CDR3 is TGTGCCAGCAGCCAAATACAGAAAAACATTCAGTACTTC.

The rearrangement links TRBV12-3 or TRBV12-4 to TRBJ1-2; possible D gene TRBD1, 6 bases. CDR3 length: 13 amino acids. V lost 6 bases and J 7 bases, leaving 15 bases between the germline ends. The CDR3 sequence: CASSYGQTFGYTF. CDR3 DNA sequence: TGTGCCAGCAGCTACGGACAGACGTTTGGCTACACCTTC.

The chain joins TRBV28 to TRBJ1-2; 9 bases are shared with TRBD1. Germline CDR1 MDHEN, CDR2 SYDVKM. The CDR3 spans 14 residues. V shed 9 bases, J shed 5 bases, and the junction held 10 bases outside the gene matches. For the CDR3, the DNA is TGTGCCAGTCACGCGAGAGACAGGGGGTATGGCTACACCTTC. Its protein product is CASHARDRGYGYTF.

V is TRBV5-1 and J is TRBJ2-1; TRBD1 agrees at 7 bases. The germline gives CDR1 SGHRS, CDR2 YFSETQ. V trimming: 8 bases; J trimming: 6 bases; junction bases outside the gene matches: 11. CDR3 length: 14 amino acids. The CDR3 loop reads CASSAGTASNEQFF. As DNA, the CDR3 is TGCGCCAGTTCCGCCGGGACAGCCTCCAATGAGCAGTTCTTC.

This rearrangement joins TRBV18 to TRBJ2-1; D is perhaps TRBD1 (6 bases). Germline values: CDR1 KGHSH, CDR2 LQKENI. The ends were cut back, 1 base at V and 7 bases at J, with 14 bases in the middle. The length of the CDR3 is 15 residues. CDR3 nucleotides: TGTGCCAGCTCACCACTTATAGGGACAACAAATGAGCAGTTCTTC. It yields the protein CASSPLIGTTNEQFF.

The chain has TRBV6-6 and TRBJ2-5; D is unresolved. Trimming stripped 2 bases from V and 2 bases from J, with 9 bases between. The CDR3 has 14 residues. Germline V lookup: CDR1 MNHNY, CDR2 SVGAGI (reference sequence). The CDR3 spells CASSYGAEQETQYF. The CDR3 DNA reads as TGTGCCAGCAGTTACGGAGCTGAACAAGAGACCCAGTACTTC.

This rearrangement joins TRBV11-2 to TRBJ2-7, with 11 bases fitting TRBD2. V shed 0 bases, J shed 5 bases, and the junction held 9 bases outside the gene matches. This CDR3 spans 17 amino acids. Germline V CDR1 and CDR2: SGHAT, FQNNGV. The CDR3 sequence is CASSLEVLAGGSDEQYF. CDR3 nucleotides: TGTGCCAGCAGCTTAGAGGTGCTAGCGGGAGGTTCGGACGAGCAGTACTTC. Filled out from reference TRBV11-2 and TRBJ2-7, the complete variable domain reads EAGVAQSPRYKIIEKRQSVAFWCNPISGHATLYWYQQILGQGPKLLIQFQNNGVVDDSQLPKDRFSAERLKGVDSTLKIQPAKLEDSAVYLCASSLEVLAGGSDEQYFGPGTRLTVT.

In DNA, the CDR3 is TGTGCCAGCAGCTTAGTCGCGGAAACAATCCCCTACAATGAGCAGTTCTTC. Its protein product is CASSLVAETIPYNEQFF. The J gene is TRBJ2-1, the V gene TRBV7-9; D call uncertain. Deletions cut 1 base from V and 2 bases from J, with 15 bases between. The CDR3 runs to 17 residues. CDR1 is SEHNR, CDR2 FQNEAQ, per germline (reference sequence).

The sample holds one count of this clone. V gene TRBV7-2 combines with J gene TRBJ2-7; perhaps TRBD1 as D (5 bases). This CDR3 region has 14 residues. Germline CDR1 is SGHTA and CDR2 is FQGNSA. Between the trimmed V and J ends, which lost 0 bases and 1 base, there was a span of 7 bases. This chain's CDR3 is CASSLAQESYEQYF. The CDR3, as DNA: TGTGCCAGCAGCTTAGCACAGGAGTCCTACGAGCAGTACTTC.